The 21 T cell receptor beta chains reported below all come from one sample, sequenced in a study of response to subunit inactivated influenza vaccine. TCRdb analysed the RT-PCR reads with MiXCR anew, one entry per CDR3 protein. The table lists 600,000 to 850,000 distinct CDR3 sequences, approximately 15% of them singletons, with roughly 7.2% in the top ten. Sample: PBMCs from blood, taken approximately 15 days before vaccination. Receptors were obtained from a man aged 45 to 65 who received an inactivated influenza vaccine.

This clonotype has a handful of counts. This chain joins TRBV28 and TRBJ2-1, with 7 bases aligning to TRBD1. The CDR3 is made up of 15 amino acids. Unmatched junction bases numbered 4, after V lost 5 bases and J lost 0 bases. Germline V gives CDR1 MDHEN, CDR2 SYDVKM. The CDR3 bases are TGTGCCAGCAGTGCAGGGGACAGCTCCTACAATGAGCAGTTCTTC. It is translated as CASSAGDSSYNEQFF.

This chain links TRBV20-1 with TRBJ2-1; 12 bases are a match to TRBD2. This CDR3 region has 15 residues. V lost 1 base, J lost 6 bases, and 4 bases stayed unmatched. Germline V lookup: CDR1 DFQATT, CDR2 SNEGSKA (reference sequence). In nucleotides, the CDR3 is TGCAGTGCTAGAGGGACTAGCGGGGTCGTCAATGAGCAGTTCTTC. Encoded protein: CSARGTSGVVNEQFF.

This clonotype was seen a handful of times. The chain carries TRBV5-4 and TRBJ2-3; 12 bases agree with TRBD2. The CDR3 spans 18 residues. V shed 4 bases, J shed 0 bases, and the junction held 9 bases outside the gene matches. Germline V CDR1 and CDR2: SGHNT, YYREEE (reference sequence). CDR3 amino acids: CASSPSGGAARSTDTQYF. The CDR3 DNA is TGTGCCAGCAGCCCTAGCGGGGGGGCTGCTAGAAGCACAGATACGCAGTATTTT. Drawing the rest from reference TRBV5-4 and TRBJ2-3, the complete variable domain is ETGVTQSPTHLIKTRGQQVTLRCSSQSGHNTVSWYQQALGQGPQFIFQYYREEENGRGNFPPRFSGLQFPNYSSELNVNALELDDSALYLCASSPSGGAARSTDTQYFGPGTRLTVL.

This clonotype was seen only a few times. The CDR3 loop is CASSLAQLAGVSSSYNEQFF. The CDR3 coding sequence is TGTGCCAGCAGCTTAGCGCAACTAGCGGGGGTCTCGAGCTCCTACAATGAGCAGTTCTTC. The rearrangement links TRBV7-8 to TRBJ2-1; 11 nucleotides line up with TRBD2. Germline assignment: CDR1 SGHVS and CDR2 FQNEAQ. This CDR3 has 20 amino acids. V was pared by 0 bases and J by 0 bases, with 10 bases of the junction left unmatched.

This clonotype was picked up many times. The V gene is TRBV20-1, the J gene TRBJ2-3; 7 nucleotides align to TRBD2. Germline V gene data show CDR1 as DFQATT and CDR2 as SNEGSKA (reference sequence). The CDR3 length is 14 residues. V lost 2 bases to trimming and J lost 1 base; unmatched junction nucleotides: 3. The CDR3 is CSARTRGGTDTQYF. The CDR3 bases are TGCAGTGCTAGAACCCGGGGGGGCACAGATACGCAGTATTTT.

This chain links TRBV6-1 with TRBJ2-5; 9 nucleotides agree with TRBD2. V lost 3 bases and J lost 1; bases outside the gene matches: 3. The germline gives CDR1 MNHNS, CDR2 SASEGT. This CDR3 is built from 15 residues. As DNA, the CDR3 is TGTGCCAGCAGTGACCTAGCGGGGCCCCAAGAGACCCAGTACTTC. This codes for CASSDLAGPQETQYF.

This clonotype showed up just a few times. The genes are TRBV9 and TRBJ2-2; 9 nucleotides align to TRBD2. The CDR3 extends over 16 amino acids. Germline V gene lookup returns CDR1 SGDLS and CDR2 YYNGEE. The V gene end was trimmed by 1 base and the J gene end by 3 bases; junction bases not matched to a gene: 4. The CDR3 spells CASSVFLAGDTGELFF. CDR3 coding DNA: TGTGCCAGCAGCGTATTCTTAGCGGGGGACACCGGGGAGCTGTTTTTT.

The chain uses TRBV28 and TRBJ1-2; possible D gene TRBD1, 6 bases. V lost 10 bases to trimming and J lost 4 bases, with 16 bases between them. This CDR3 has 13 residues. CDR1 MDHEN and CDR2 SYDVKM come from the germline V gene. The CDR3 reads CATTSGQPYGYTF. The CDR3 nucleotides are TGTGCCACCACCAGCGGACAGCCCTATGGCTACACCTTC.

This chain joins TRBV4-3 and TRBJ2-1; D might be TRBD1 (5 bases). V gave up 4 bases and J gave up 2 bases, with 9 bases separating them. CDR3 length equals 14 residues. Germline lookup yields CDR1 LGHNA and CDR2 YSLEER. CDR3 nucleotides: TGCGCCAGCAGCCGCACAGGCACCTACAATGAGCAGTTCTTC. Its translation: CASSRTGTYNEQFF.

V and J are TRBV3-1 and TRBJ1-1, with 9 bases matching TRBD1. The CDR3 is 15 amino acids. The germline gives CDR1 LGHDT, CDR2 YNNKEL (reference sequence). V lost 4 bases and J lost 5; bases outside the gene matches: 8. The CDR3 nucleotides read TGTGCCAGCAGCCCTCGTACGACAGGGGGTACTGAAGCTTTCTTT. Its protein product is CASSPRTTGGTEAFF.

Regarding this clonotype: A much bigger clone sits one base away, suggesting this may be a read error. This chain uses TRBV6-1 with TRBJ2-7, with 7 bases matching TRBD2. J gave up 7 bases and V 8 bases, and 14 bases lay outside the gene matches. The CDR3 sequence is 14 residues long. Per germline, CDR1 MNHNS and CDR2 SASEGT. CDR3 DNA sequence: TGTGCCAGCCTTGGACTAGAGGAGGGCTCGGAGCAGTACTTC. It is translated as CASLGLEEGSEQYF.

CDR3 nucleotide sequence: TGTGCCAGCAGCCAAGTACGAGCTAAAGAGACCCAGTACTTC. Encoded protein: CASSQVRAKETQYF. The chain couples TRBV3-1 to TRBJ2-5; D gene unclear. Trimming left V 1 base short and J 3 bases short, with 9 bases between. Germline lookup yields CDR1 LGHDT and CDR2 YNNKEL (reference sequence). CDR3 length: 14 residues.

This clonotype was seen more than once but under ten times. The chain recombines TRBV9 with TRBJ2-1, with 14 bases matching TRBD2. The V gene end was trimmed by 3 bases and the J gene end by 9 bases; junction bases not matched to a gene: 2. Germline lookup yields CDR1 SGDLS and CDR2 YYNGEE. CDR3 size: 14 residues. CDR3 nucleotide sequence: TGTGCCAGCAGCGCTGGACTAGCGGGAGGTGAGCAGTTCTTC. Protein product: CASSAGLAGGEQFF. Using reference TRBV9 and TRBJ2-1 for the parts outside the CDR3, the full variable domain is DSGVTQTPKHLITATGQRVTLRCSPRSGDLSVYWYQQSLDQGLQFLIQYYNGEERAKGNILERFSAQQFPDLHSELNLSSLELGDSALYFCASSAGLAGGEQFFGPGTRLTVL.

This clonotype came up a few times. This rearrangement joins TRBV6-5 to TRBJ2-5; a possible D gene is TRBD1 (5 bases). V dropped 0 bases and J dropped 4 bases, with 18 bases sitting between them. This CDR3 region has 17 residues. Germline lookup yields CDR1 MNHEY and CDR2 SVGAGI. For the CDR3, the DNA is TGTGCCAGCAGTTACTCCACCCGCGTCAGGGATATAGAGACCCAGTACTTC. Translation gives CASSYSTRVRDIETQYF.

There are a few counts of this clonotype. V is TRBV6-1 and J is TRBJ2-2, with D unresolved. Trimming took off 7 bases at V and 4 bases at J, with 13 bases between the two ends. The CDR3 length is 14 residues. Germline assignment: CDR1 MNHNS and CDR2 SASEGT. CDR3 residues: CASNLGPRTGELFF. CDR3 bases: TGTGCCAGCAATCTTGGACCCCGCACCGGGGAGCTGTTTTTT.

This clonotype was recorded at least ten times. The rearrangement uses TRBV7-3 and TRBJ2-7; 9 bases align to TRBD2. Germline trimming cut 5 bases from V and 2 bases from J; bases unmatched to any gene: 4. There are 14 residues in the CDR3. The germline V gene encodes CDR1 SGHTA and CDR2 FQGTGA. DNA for the CDR3: TGTGCCAGCAGCCTGGCTAGCGGGACCTACGAGCAGTACTTC. It is translated as CASSLASGTYEQYF.

This clonotype was seen at least ten times. J is TRBJ2-6 and V is TRBV27; no definite D call. The germline CDR1 and CDR2 sequences are MNHEY and SMNVEV (reference sequence). This CDR3 region has 14 residues. The V end was cut by 0 bases, the J end by 4 bases, with 4 bases between. CDR3 loop: CASSLSAGANVLTF. The CDR3 DNA is TGTGCCAGCAGTTTATCGGCCGGGGCCAACGTCCTGACTTTC.

This sequence joins TRBV28 and TRBJ2-7, with TRBD2 identical over 9 bases. CDR3 length: 19 residues. Germline assignment: CDR1 MDHEN and CDR2 SYDVKM. V gave up 3 bases and J gave up 0 bases; unmatched junction bases: 15. The chain's CDR3 is CASSFGIGLAGGSSYEQYF. The CDR3 bases are TGTGCCAGCAGTTTCGGGATCGGTCTCGCGGGGGGGAGCTCCTACGAGCAGTACTTC.

V is TRBV6-1 and J is TRBJ2-7; D call uncertain. CDR3 length: 12 residues. The V gene lost 4 bases and the J gene lost 2 bases, with 6 bases spanning the gap. Germline CDR1 reads MNHNS; CDR2 reads SASEGT. The CDR3 reads CASSVPAYEQYF. The CDR3 DNA follows: TGTGCCAGCAGTGTGCCCGCCTACGAGCAGTACTTC.

The rearrangement uses TRBV6-2 or TRBV6-3 and TRBJ2-1; possibly TRBD1 for D (6 bases). The CDR3 contains 14 residues. Per the germline V gene, CDR1 is MNHEY and CDR2 is SVGEGT. Trimming stripped 5 bases from V and 2 bases from J, with 10 bases between. In DNA, the CDR3 is TGTGCCAGCAGTACAGGGATTCCCTACAATGAGCAGTTCTTC. This gives the protein CASSTGIPYNEQFF.

This clonotype was recorded many times. The rearrangement joins TRBV7-2 to TRBJ2-7; 11 nucleotides align to TRBD2. The germline V gene has CDR1 SGHTA and CDR2 FQGNSA. The junction had 2 bases not matched to a gene; V was cut back by 0 bases and J by 4 bases. This CDR3 spans 15 amino acids. CDR3 nucleotides: TGTGCCAGCAGCTTAGCCGGGACTAGCGGTTACGAGCAGTACTTC. It codes for CASSLAGTSGYEQYF. The full variable domain, completed using reference TRBV7-2 and TRBJ2-7, is GAGVSQSPSNKVTEKGKDVELRCDPISGHTALYWYRQSLGQGLEFLIYFQGNSAPDKSGLPSDRFSAERTGGSVSTLTIQRTQQEDSAVYLCASSLAGTSGYEQYFGPGTRLTVT.